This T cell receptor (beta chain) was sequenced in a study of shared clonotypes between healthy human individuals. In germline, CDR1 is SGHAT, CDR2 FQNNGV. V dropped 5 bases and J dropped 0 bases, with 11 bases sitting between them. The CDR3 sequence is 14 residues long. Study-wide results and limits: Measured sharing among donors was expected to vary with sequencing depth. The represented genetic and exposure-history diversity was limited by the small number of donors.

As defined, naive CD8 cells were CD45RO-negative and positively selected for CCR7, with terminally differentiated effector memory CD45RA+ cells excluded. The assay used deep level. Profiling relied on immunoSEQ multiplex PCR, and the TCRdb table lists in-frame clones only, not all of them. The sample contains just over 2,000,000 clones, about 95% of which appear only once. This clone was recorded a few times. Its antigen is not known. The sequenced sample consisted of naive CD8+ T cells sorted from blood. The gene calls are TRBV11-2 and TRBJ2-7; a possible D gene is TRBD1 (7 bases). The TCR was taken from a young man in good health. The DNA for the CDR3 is TGTGCCAGCAGCGCGGGACAGCCCTCCTACGAGCAGTACTTC. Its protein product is CASSAGQPSYEQYF.